This T cell receptor (beta chain) was identified in a study of tumor and adjacent non-tumor tissue in lung cancer. The CDR3 contains 16 residues. Germline assignment: CDR1 MDHEN and CDR2 SYDVKM. After removal of 10 bases from V and 0 bases from J, the junction contained 11 bases not matched to a gene. The table lists this clonotype with a few counts. A modified ARM-PCR protocol with three rounds of nested PCR amplified TCRbeta. TCRdb analysed the multiplex PCR reads with MiXCR anew, one entry per CDR3 protein. This sample has 35,000 to 50,000 distinct CDR3 sequences, with 60% found just once. The template was RNA from unsorted bulk tissue. This non-tumor lung sample came from over 3 cm beyond the tumor edge.

The TCR was taken from a man in his fifties or sixties with non-small cell lung cancer. The sequenced sample consisted of distant non-tumor lung tissue. The J gene is TRBJ1-4, the V gene TRBV28; 7 bases are a match to TRBD1. The CDR3 DNA reads as TGTGCCACCCGAGGACAGGCCGCAGCAACTAATGAAAAACTGTTTTTT. This codes for CATRGQAAATNEKLFF.